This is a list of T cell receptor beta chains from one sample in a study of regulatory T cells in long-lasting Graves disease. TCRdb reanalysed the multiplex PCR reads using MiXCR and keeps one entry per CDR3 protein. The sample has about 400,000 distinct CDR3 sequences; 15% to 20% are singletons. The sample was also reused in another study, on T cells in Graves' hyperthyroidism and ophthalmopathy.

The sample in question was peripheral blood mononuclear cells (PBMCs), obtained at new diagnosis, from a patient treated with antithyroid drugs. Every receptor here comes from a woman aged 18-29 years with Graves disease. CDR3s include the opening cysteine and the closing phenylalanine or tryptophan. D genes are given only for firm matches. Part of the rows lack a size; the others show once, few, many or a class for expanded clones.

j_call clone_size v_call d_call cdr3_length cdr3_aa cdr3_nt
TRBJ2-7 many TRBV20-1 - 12 CSARFRVYEQYF TGCAGTGCTAGGTTTCGGGTCTACGAGCAGTACTTC
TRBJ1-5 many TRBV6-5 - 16 CASSYGGGWRNQPQHF TGTGCCAGCAGTTATGGGGGAGGGTGGCGCAATCAGCCCCAGCATTTT
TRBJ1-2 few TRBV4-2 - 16 CASSQNPGPTNYGYTF TGTGCCAGCAGCCAGAACCCGGGGCCTACTAACTATGGCTACACCTTC
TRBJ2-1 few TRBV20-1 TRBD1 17 CSASRPDRGGRYNEQFF TGCAGTGCTAGCCGACCCGACAGGGGAGGTCGGTACAATGAGCAGTTCTTC
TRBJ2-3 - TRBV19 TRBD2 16 CASIDKGTSATDTQYF TGTGCCAGTATTGACAAAGGGACTAGCGCCACAGATACGCAGTATTTT
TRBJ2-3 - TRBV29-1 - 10 CSGAGDTQYF TGCAGCGGGGCGGGAGATACGCAGTATTTT
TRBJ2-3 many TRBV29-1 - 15 CSVLLPGLPVDTQYF TGCAGCGTCCTGTTACCGGGTCTACCGGTAGATACGCAGTATTTT
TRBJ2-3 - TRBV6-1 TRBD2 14 CASNTRGGSDTQYF TGTGCCAGCAATACGCGGGGGGGCTCGGATACGCAGTATTTT
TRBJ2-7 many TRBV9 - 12 CASGRRFYEQYF TGTGCCAGCGGGCGGAGGTTCTACGAGCAGTACTTC
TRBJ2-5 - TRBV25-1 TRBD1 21 CASRGLRTGGDGVWNIETQYF TGTGCCAGCAGGGGCCTTAGGACAGGGGGCGACGGTGTTTGGAATATTGAGACCCAGTACTTC
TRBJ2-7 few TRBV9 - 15 CASSASSAPTYEQYF TGTGCCAGCAGCGCCTCTAGCGCCCCTACCTACGAGCAGTACTTC
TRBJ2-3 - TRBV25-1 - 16 CASSALRAIGTDTQYF TGTGCCAGCAGTGCTTTGCGGGCAATTGGCACAGATACGCAGTATTTT
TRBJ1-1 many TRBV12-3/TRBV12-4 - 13 CASSYGPEGEAFF TGTGCCAGCAGTTACGGCCCCGAGGGCGAAGCTTTCTTT
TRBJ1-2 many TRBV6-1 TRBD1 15 CASRPRAGQTYGYTF TGTGCCAGCAGGCCTCGGGCGGGACAGACCTATGGCTACACCTTC
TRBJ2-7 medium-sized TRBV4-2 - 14 CASGEETGTYEQYF TGTGCCAGCGGGGAGGAGACAGGGACCTACGAGCAGTACTTC
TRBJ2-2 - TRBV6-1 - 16 CASSERRGGNTGELFF TGTGCCAGCAGTGAACGGAGGGGGGGGAACACCGGGGAGCTGTTTTTT
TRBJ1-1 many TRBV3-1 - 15 CASSQVGRLNTEAFF TGTGCCAGCAGCCAAGTCGGCAGGCTGAACACTGAAGCTTTCTTT
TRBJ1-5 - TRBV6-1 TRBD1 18 CASSIGQVPIAINQPQHF TGTGCCAGCAGTATCGGACAGGTCCCAATTGCAATAAATCAGCCCCAGCATTTT
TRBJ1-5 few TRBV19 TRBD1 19 CASSNLGNRGRMVLQPQHF TGTGCCAGTAGTAATCTCGGTAACAGGGGTCGTATGGTCCTGCAGCCCCAGCATTTT
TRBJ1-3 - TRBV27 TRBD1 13 CASSAGQGNTIYF TGTGCCAGCAGTGCGGGACAGGGAAACACCATATATTTT
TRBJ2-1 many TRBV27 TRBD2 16 CASSLPSGRAFGEQFF TGTGCCAGCAGTTTACCCAGCGGGAGGGCCTTCGGTGAGCAGTTCTTC
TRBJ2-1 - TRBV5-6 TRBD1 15 CASTPDRQGDREQFF TGTGCCAGCACCCCAGATCGGCAGGGGGACCGGGAGCAGTTCTTC
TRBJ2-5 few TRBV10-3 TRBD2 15 CAISDVLAGRETQYF TGTGCCATCAGTGATGTGCTAGCGGGAAGGGAGACCCAGTACTTC
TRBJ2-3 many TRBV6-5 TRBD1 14 CASSSRGSTDTQYF TGTGCCAGCAGTTCCAGGGGGAGCACAGATACGCAGTATTTT
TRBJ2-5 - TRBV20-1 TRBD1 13 CSAPWTGQETQYF TGCAGTGCTCCCTGGACAGGACAAGAGACCCAGTACTTC
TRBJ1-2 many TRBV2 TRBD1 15 CASRLGTGENYGYTF TGTGCCAGCAGGCTCGGGACAGGGGAAAACTATGGCTACACCTTC
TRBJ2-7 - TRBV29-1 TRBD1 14 CSVEGRDRVNEQYF TGCAGCGTTGAAGGGAGGGACAGGGTCAACGAGCAGTACTTC
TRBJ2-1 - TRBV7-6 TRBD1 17 CASQRTGVRSSYNEQFF TGTGCCAGCCAGCGGACAGGGGTAAGGAGCTCCTACAATGAGCAGTTCTTC
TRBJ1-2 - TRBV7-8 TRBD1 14 CASSPGDRSRGYTF TGTGCCAGCAGCCCGGGGGACAGATCGCGGGGCTACACCTTC
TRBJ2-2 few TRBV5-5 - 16 CASSSETGFVTGELFF TGTGCCAGCAGCTCGGAGACAGGATTTGTAACCGGGGAGCTGTTTTTT
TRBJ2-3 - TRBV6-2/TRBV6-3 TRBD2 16 CASSLGAGGRPDTQYF TGTGCCAGCAGTCTGGGGGCGGGGGGCCGCCCAGATACGCAGTATTTT
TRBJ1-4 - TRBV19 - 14 CASSGAATNEKLFF TGTGCCAGTAGTGGGGCAGCAACTAATGAAAAACTGTTTTTT
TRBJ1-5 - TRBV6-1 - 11 CACGGNQPQHF TGTGCTTGTGGGGGCAATCAGCCCCAGCATTTT
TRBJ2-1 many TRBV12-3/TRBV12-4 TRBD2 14 CASALAGGYNEQFF TGTGCCAGCGCACTAGCGGGGGGGTACAATGAGCAGTTCTTC
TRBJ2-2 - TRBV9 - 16 CASSVGTGIVTGELFF TGTGCCAGCAGCGTAGGTACAGGGATCGTCACCGGGGAGCTGTTTTTT
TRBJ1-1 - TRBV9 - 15 CASSHPLRGGTEAFF TGTGCCAGCAGCCACCCCCTGAGGGGCGGCACTGAAGCTTTCTTT